One and the same sample provided the 17 T cell receptor beta chains below, sequenced in a study of cytomegalovirus exposure and HLA in healthy donors. Primers: 60 Vbeta forward and 13 Jbeta reverse. Repertoires were generated with immunoSEQ multiplex PCR, while TCRdb's copy carries only in-frame clones and drops some. The sample table includes 95,000 to 150,000 clones. Sequences were obtained from PBMCs. The receptors stem from a man younger than 35 in good health and CMV-seronegative.

The rearrangement joins TRBV7-6 to TRBJ1-4; tentatively, D is TRBD1 (5 bases). The CDR3 runs 12 residues. Germline-derived CDR1 and CDR2 are SGHVS and FNYEAQ. The germline V and J ends were trimmed by 6 bases and 8 bases, with 10 bases remaining between them. The CDR3 reads CASSNRGEKLFF. The DNA for the CDR3 is TGTGCCAGCAGTAACCGGGGGGAAAAACTGTTTTTT. The whole variable domain, filled in from reference TRBV7-6 and TRBJ1-4, reads GAGVSQSPRYKVTKRGQDVALRCDPISGHVSLYWYRQALGQGPEFLTYFNYEAQQDKSGLPNDRFSAERPEGSISTLTIQRTEQRDSAMYRCASSNRGEKLFFGSGTQLSVL.

The chain links TRBV5-1 to TRBJ1-3, with D unclear. V lost 5 bases, J lost 0 bases, and 12 bases lay in between. Germline V CDR1 and CDR2: SGHRS, YFSETQ. The CDR3 is 15 amino acids. The CDR3 loop is CASSQTPSSGNTIYF. CDR3 in DNA: TGCGCCAGCAGTCAGACACCGAGCTCTGGAAACACCATATATTTT.

CDR3 in DNA: TGTGCCAGCAGCGATCGGGGCACTGAAGCTTTCTTT. Translated, it gives CASSDRGTEAFF. The V call is TRBV7-9, the J call TRBJ1-1, with D unclear. Trimming pared 5 bases from V and 4 bases from J, leaving 8 bases between. Germline V gene lookup returns CDR1 SEHNR and CDR2 FQNEAQ (reference sequence). The CDR3 is 12 amino acids.

V is TRBV10-2 and J is TRBJ2-3, with D possibly TRBD2 on 6 matching bases. The CDR3 covers 15 residues. With 2 bases removed from V and 1 base from J, the gap between germline ends came to 10 bases. From germline, CDR1 is WSHSY and CDR2 SAAADI. This CDR3 reads CASSETSWGTDTQYF. The CDR3 region has the DNA TGCGCCAGCAGTGAGACTAGCTGGGGCACAGATACGCAGTATTTT.

The J gene is TRBJ2-1, the V gene TRBV9; D unresolved. Germline V gives CDR1 SGDLS, CDR2 YYNGEE. The CDR3 extends over 13 amino acids. V was pared by 0 bases and J by 6 bases, with 7 bases between. CDR3 nucleotide sequence: TGTGCCAGCAGCGTAGGGGCCGGCAATGAGCAGTTCTTC. Translating gives CASSVGAGNEQFF.

The rearrangement links TRBV10-3 to TRBJ2-7, with 11 positions matching TRBD1. The length of the CDR3 is 17 residues. The junction had 23 bases not matched to a gene; V was cut back by 10 bases and J by 9 bases. The germline V gene encodes CDR1 ENHRY and CDR2 SYGVKD. The DNA for the CDR3 is TGTGCCACAGAACCAGGACAGGGGGCGCGAAGAAGTTCAGGGCAGTACTTC. Translation: CATEPGQGARRSSGQYF.

As regards this clone: Since the CDR3 does not end with the conserved phenylalanine or tryptophan, this likely comes from a read error. The V call is TRBV7-2, the J call TRBJ1-5; TRBD1 aligns across 7 bases. J gave up 13 bases and V 4 bases, and 10 bases lay outside the gene matches. The CDR3 has 13 residues. CDR1 SGHTA and CDR2 FQGNSA come from the germline V gene. The CDR3 DNA reads as TGTGCCAGCAGCTCAATACCCACAGGGGTGCAGCATCTT. This encodes CASSSIPTGVQHL.

V usage is TRBV10-2 and J usage is TRBJ2-3; D is possibly TRBD2 (6 bases). Looked up from germline, CDR1 is WSHSY and CDR2 is SAAADI. This CDR3 comprises 14 residues. V dropped 6 bases and J dropped 3 bases, with 13 bases sitting between them. CDR3 in DNA: TGCGCCAGCAGCCCCGCGGGGTTGACAGATACGCAGTATTTT. Translated: CASSPAGLTDTQYF.

The rearrangement uses TRBV4-1 and TRBJ2-5, with 10 bases lining up with TRBD2. The end of the DNA is better explained by TRBJ2-7, so the J call may be wrong. The CDR3 is 17 amino acids. The V gene's germline CDR1 is MGHRA and CDR2 YSYEKL. CDR3 sequence reads: CASSLFLVAGGLYEQYF. The CDR3 DNA reads as TGCGCCAGCAGCCTATTCCTTGTAGCGGGAGGCCTCTACGAGCAGTACTTC.

The genes are TRBV6-5 and TRBJ2-7; 8 bases map to TRBD1. The CDR3 spans 13 residues. After removal of 6 bases from V and 3 bases from J, the junction contained 4 bases not matched to a gene. The germline V gene has CDR1 MNHEY and CDR2 SVGAGI. The CDR3 spells CASRGQDIYEQYF. The CDR3 bases are TGTGCCAGCAGGGGACAGGACATCTACGAGCAGTACTTC.

The rearrangement uses TRBV6-1 and TRBJ1-5; no reliable D call. Germline CDR1 and CDR2: MNHNS and SASEGT. V lost 4 bases and J 2 bases, leaving 12 bases between the germline ends. There are 15 residues in the CDR3. CDR3 amino acids: CASSGAVGGNQPQHF. The CDR3 DNA reads as TGTGCCAGCAGTGGGGCAGTCGGGGGCAATCAGCCCCAGCATTTT.

The chain has TRBV19 and TRBJ2-1; 10 nucleotides agree with TRBD2. Trimming cost V 4 bases and J 0 bases; bases outside gene matches: 0. The germline CDR1 and CDR2 sequences are LNHDA and SQIVND (reference sequence). There are 15 residues in the CDR3. The CDR3 DNA is TGTGCCAGTAGTACTAGCGGGAGCTCCTACAATGAGCAGTTCTTC. This sequence encodes CASSTSGSSYNEQFF.

V usage is TRBV7-2 and J usage is TRBJ2-7, with 9 bases fitting TRBD1. Germline CDR1 and CDR2: SGHTA and FQGNSA. The J segment lost 2 bases and the V segment lost 4 bases, leaving 9 bases of the junction unmatched. CDR3 length equals 16 residues. CDR3 amino acids: CASSSRWDRVAYEQYF. In DNA form, the CDR3 reads TGTGCCAGCAGCTCCCGATGGGACAGGGTGGCCTACGAGCAGTACTTC.

The chain carries TRBV7-9 and TRBJ2-6, with TRBD2 matching 7 bases. The CDR3 has 16 residues. In germline, CDR1 is SEHNR, CDR2 FQNEAQ (reference sequence). The junction had 2 bases not matched to a gene; V was cut back by 1 base and J by 2 bases. CDR3 region: CASSLVGTTGANVLTF. The CDR3 DNA follows: TGTGCCAGCAGCTTAGTAGGGACTACTGGGGCCAACGTCCTGACTTTC.

V and J are TRBV6-5 and TRBJ2-3; tentatively, D is TRBD2 (6 bases). Trimming cost V 0 bases and J 4 bases, with 14 bases left between them. This CDR3 has 16 residues. The germline gives CDR1 MNHEY, CDR2 SVGAGI. The CDR3 sequence: CASSYSWGLMSDTQYF. As DNA, the CDR3 is TGTGCCAGCAGTTACTCATGGGGACTTATGTCAGATACGCAGTATTTT.

The gene calls are TRBV6-5 and TRBJ1-4; perhaps TRBD1 as D (5 bases). CDR3 length equals 15 residues. Germline loops: CDR1 MNHEY, CDR2 SVGAGI. V gave up 5 bases and J gave up 0 bases, with 10 bases separating them. In DNA, the CDR3 is TGTGCCAGCAGTCCTACAGGCGCAACTAATGAAAAACTGTTTTTT. It codes for CASSPTGATNEKLFF.

The chain couples TRBV27 to TRBJ2-5; 10 nucleotides line up with TRBD2. The V gene's germline CDR1 is MNHEY and CDR2 SMNVEV (reference sequence). V shed 1 base, J shed 2 bases, and the junction held 4 bases outside the gene matches. The CDR3 is 16 residues long. This CDR3 is CASSLWTSGAQETQYF. In DNA form, the CDR3 reads TGTGCCAGCAGTTTATGGACTAGCGGCGCGCAAGAGACCCAGTACTTC.